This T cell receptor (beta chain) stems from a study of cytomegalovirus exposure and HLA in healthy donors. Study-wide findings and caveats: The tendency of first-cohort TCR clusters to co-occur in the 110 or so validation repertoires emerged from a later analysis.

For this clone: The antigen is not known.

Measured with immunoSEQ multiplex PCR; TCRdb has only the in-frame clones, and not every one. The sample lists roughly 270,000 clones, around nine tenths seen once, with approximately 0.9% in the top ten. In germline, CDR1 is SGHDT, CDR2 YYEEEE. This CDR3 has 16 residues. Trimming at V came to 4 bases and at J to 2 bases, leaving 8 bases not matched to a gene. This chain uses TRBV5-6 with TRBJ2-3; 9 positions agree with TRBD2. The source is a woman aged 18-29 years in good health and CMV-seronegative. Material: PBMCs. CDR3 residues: CASSLPSGINTDTQYF. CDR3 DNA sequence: TGTGCCAGCAGCCTACCTAGCGGGATTAACACAGATACGCAGTATTTT.